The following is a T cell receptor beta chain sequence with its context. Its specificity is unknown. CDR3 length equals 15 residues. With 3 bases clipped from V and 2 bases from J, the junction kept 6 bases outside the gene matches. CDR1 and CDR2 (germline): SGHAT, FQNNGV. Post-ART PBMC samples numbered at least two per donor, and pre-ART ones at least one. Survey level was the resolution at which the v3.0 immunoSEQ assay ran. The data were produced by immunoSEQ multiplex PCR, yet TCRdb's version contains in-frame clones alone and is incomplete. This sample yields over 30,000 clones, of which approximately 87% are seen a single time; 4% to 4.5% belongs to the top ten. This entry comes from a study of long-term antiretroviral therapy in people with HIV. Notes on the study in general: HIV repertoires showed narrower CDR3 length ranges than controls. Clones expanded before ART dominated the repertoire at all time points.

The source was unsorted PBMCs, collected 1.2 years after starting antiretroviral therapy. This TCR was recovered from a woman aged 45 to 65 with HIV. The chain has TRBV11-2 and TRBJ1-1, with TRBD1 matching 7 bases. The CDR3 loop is CASSLALGGNTEAFF. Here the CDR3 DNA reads TGTGCCAGCAGCTTGGCGCTAGGGGGCAACACTGAAGCTTTCTTT. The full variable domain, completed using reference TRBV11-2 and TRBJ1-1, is EAGVAQSPRYKIIEKRQSVAFWCNPISGHATLYWYQQILGQGPKLLIQFQNNGVVDDSQLPKDRFSAERLKGVDSTLKIQPAKLEDSAVYLCASSLALGGNTEAFFGQGTRLTVV.